This T cell receptor (beta chain) was sequenced for a study of T cells in Graves' hyperthyroidism and ophthalmopathy. Study results and caveats: Most expanded thyroid clonotypes above 0.001 recurred in blood.

TCR beta CDR3 sequences were amplified from RNA transcripts. HTBI primers were used for first-round RT-PCR of the TCR CDR3. TCRdb reprocessed the multiplex PCR reads via MiXCR and lists one record per CDR3 protein. Of fewer than 450,000 distinct CDR3 sequences listed, approximately 18% were seen once; the top ten hold 30% to 35%. The CDR3 has 14 amino acids. Trimming at V came to 5 bases and at J to 4 bases, leaving 3 bases not matched to a gene. CDR1 is MNHNS, CDR2 SASEGT, per germline. This clonotype was seen at least ten times. Its antigen is currently unknown. The gene calls are TRBV6-1 and TRBJ1-5, with 9 bases aligning to TRBD1. The material sequenced was blood. The TCR was taken from a woman aged 30 to 39 with Graves' hyperthyroidism that later progressed to Graves' ophthalmopathy. CDR3 nucleotides: TGTGCCAGCAGTCCCGACAGGGGGAATCAGCCCCAGCATTTT. Its translation is CASSPDRGNQPQHF.